The 16 T cell receptor beta chains below were found in one sample sequenced in a study of OX40 agonist ivuxolimab in advanced cancers. Sequencing used immunoSEQ multiplex PCR; TCRdb keeps in-frame clones, though not all of them. The table lists around 47,000 clones, 80% to 90% of them singletons. The sample in question was CD4+ or CD8+ T cells sorted from blood, obtained in a trial of the OX40 agonist ivuxolimab. These receptors originate from an adult with an advanced solid tumor such as melanoma, head and neck, liver or kidney cancer.

The chain employs TRBV5-1 and TRBJ1-1; D is undetermined. CDR3 size: 14 residues. V was clipped by 0 bases and J by 7 bases, with 13 bases between them. In germline, CDR1 is SGHRS, CDR2 YFSETQ. In DNA form, the CDR3 reads TGCGCCAGCAGCTTGGGGGCGGGCGGTGGTGAAGCTTTCTTT. Protein sequence: CASSLGAGGGEAFF.

This clone was seen just once. The chain recombines TRBV10-3 with TRBJ1-2; no clear D gene. Trimming shortened V by 6 bases and J by 3 bases, and 11 bases separated the two germline ends. Germline V lookup: CDR1 ENHRY, CDR2 SYGVKD. This CDR3 has 13 residues. The DNA of the CDR3 is TGTGCCATCAGCTCGGAGGGATACTATGGCTACACCTTC. It specifies CAISSEGYYGYTF.

The genes are TRBV9 and TRBJ2-3, with no clear D. CDR1 SGDLS and CDR2 YYNGEE come from the germline V gene. V was pared by 6 bases and J by 0 bases, with 14 bases between. The CDR3 consists of 15 residues. The CDR3 DNA reads as TGTGCCAGCAACCTCGCAGGCGCTAGCACAGATACGCAGTATTTT. Translated: CASNLAGASTDTQYF.

The genes are TRBV6-6 and TRBJ1-5; D uncertain. The V gene's germline CDR1 is MNHNY and CDR2 SVGAGI (reference sequence). This CDR3 has 14 amino acids. Trimming shortened V by 0 bases and J by 4 bases, and 7 bases separated the two germline ends. The CDR3 sequence is CASSYSITNQPQHF. CDR3 sequence (DNA): TGTGCCAGCAGTTACTCGATCACAAATCAGCCCCAGCATTTT.

V and J are TRBV5-6 and TRBJ1-2; 7 bases match TRBD1. The junction had 4 bases not matched to a gene; V was cut back by 4 bases and J by 4 bases. This CDR3 is built from 13 residues. Germline-derived CDR1 and CDR2 are SGHDT and YYEEEE. CDR3 sequence (DNA): TGTGCCAGCAGCCCCGGACAGGTCTATGGCTACACCTTC. Protein sequence: CASSPGQVYGYTF.

The J gene is TRBJ2-7, the V gene TRBV6-5; D is unresolved. The CDR3 consists of 13 residues. The V gene's germline CDR1 is MNHEY and CDR2 SVGAGI. The V gene lost 0 bases and the J gene lost 6 bases, with 9 bases spanning the gap. The CDR3: CASSYSSEREQYF. The CDR3 nucleotides read TGTGCCAGCAGTTACTCGTCAGAGCGCGAGCAGTACTTC.

The chain has TRBV4-2 and TRBJ2-1; 7 nucleotides line up with TRBD2. Germline V gene data show CDR1 as LGHNA and CDR2 as YNFKEQ. The V gene end was trimmed by 6 bases and the J gene end by 4 bases; junction bases not matched to a gene: 9. The CDR3 spans 15 residues. The CDR3 loop is CASRITWGGYNEQFF. The CDR3 DNA sequence: TGTGCCAGCAGAATAACGTGGGGGGGGTACAATGAGCAGTTCTTC.

This sequence joins TRBV6-5 and TRBJ2-5; D might be TRBD2 (6 bases). The V gene's germline CDR1 is MNHEY and CDR2 SVGAGI. The V gene lost 6 bases and the J gene lost 4 bases, with 18 bases spanning the gap. This CDR3 has 15 residues. CDR3 in DNA: TGTGCCAGCAGCACGTCCGGAGGGGACGGAGAGACCCAGTACTTC. Translation: CASSTSGGDGETQYF.

The chain recombines TRBV4-1 with TRBJ2-7; 8 bases align to TRBD2. From germline, CDR1 is MGHRA and CDR2 YSYEKL. CDR3 length: 15 residues. The junction had 3 bases not matched to a gene; V was cut back by 0 bases and J by 2 bases. The CDR3 region has the DNA TGCGCCAGCAGCCAAGATGCGGGGGGAACCTACGAGCAGTACTTC. Translated, it gives CASSQDAGGTYEQYF.

Within the sample, this clone is medium-sized (0.01 to 0.1%). V usage is TRBV27 and J usage is TRBJ1-1; 7 nucleotides line up with TRBD1. The trim removed 5 bases at V and 1 base at J, leaving 1 base unmatched. The CDR3 consists of 13 residues. Germline CDR1 reads MNHEY; CDR2 reads SMNVEV (reference sequence). The CDR3 protein is CASSDRENTEAFF. CDR3 in DNA: TGTGCCAGCAGTGACAGGGAGAACACTGAAGCTTTCTTT.

The J gene is TRBJ2-7, the V gene TRBV5-6; D is unclear. Germline CDR1 is SGHDT and CDR2 is YYEEEE. This CDR3 spans 13 amino acids. Trimming removed 0 bases at V and 5 bases at J, with 9 bases between. The CDR3 spells CASSLGQLNEQYF. The CDR3, as DNA: TGTGCCAGCAGCTTGGGGCAGCTCAACGAGCAGTACTTC. The full variable domain, completed using reference TRBV5-6 and TRBJ2-7, is DAGVTQSPTHLIKTRGQQVTLRCSPKSGHDTVSWYQQALGQGPQFIFQYYEEEERQRGNFPDRFSGHQFPNYSSELNVNALLLGDSALYLCASSLGQLNEQYFGPGTRLTVT.

The chain has TRBV7-9 and TRBJ1-2; D gene ambiguous. Germline assignment: CDR1 SEHNR and CDR2 FQNEAQ (reference sequence). The germline V and J ends were trimmed by 1 base and 8 bases, with 8 bases remaining between them. This CDR3 is 12 amino acids long. The CDR3 DNA is TGTGCCAGCAGCTTAGGCCGTTTAGGCTACACCTTC. Protein: CASSLGRLGYTF.

The CDR3 protein is CASSLGGLGPEQYF. The CDR3 DNA follows: TGTGCCAGCAGCTTAGGGGGTCTAGGGCCGGAGCAGTACTTC. The chain joins TRBV7-9 to TRBJ2-7; D gene ambiguous. The CDR3 totals 14 residues. Trimming stripped 1 base from V and 7 bases from J, with 14 bases between. The germline V gene has CDR1 SEHNR and CDR2 FQNEAQ (reference sequence).

This chain links TRBV5-6 with TRBJ1-1; tentative D call: TRBD1 (5 bases). The CDR3 extends over 13 amino acids. Germline V CDR1 and CDR2: SGHDT, YYEEEE. V dropped 5 bases and J dropped 1 base, with 9 bases sitting between them. CDR3 sequence (DNA): TGTGCCAGCAGTTTTGACAGGAACACTGAAGCTTTCTTT. This gives the protein CASSFDRNTEAFF.

The chain combines TRBV7-2 with TRBJ2-4; no clear D. The V end lost 2 bases, the J end lost 9 bases, and 5 bases lay between the germline ends. Germline V gives CDR1 SGHTA, CDR2 FQGNSA. The CDR3 loop spans 11 amino acids. The CDR3 nucleotides read TGTGCCAGCAGCTTAACGAGCATTCAGTACTTC. This sequence encodes CASSLTSIQYF.

V is TRBV11-2 and J is TRBJ2-1; D perhaps matches TRBD1 (6 bases). V lost 1 base, J lost 4 bases, and 14 bases lay in between. Germline CDR1 is SGHAT and CDR2 is FQNNGV. This CDR3 is built from 16 residues. The CDR3 spells CASSLGWTEMYNEQFF. CDR3 nucleotide sequence: TGTGCCAGCAGCTTAGGGTGGACAGAGATGTACAATGAGCAGTTCTTC.